These 2 T cell receptor beta chains originate from one sample sequenced in a study of CD8+ T cells in alopecia areata. The treatment denotes: oral pan-JAK inhibitor, 5-10 mg twice daily. The authors extracted RNA and reverse transcribed it into cDNA as the sequencing template. Some clones are missing from TCRdb's copy, which holds only in-frame ones; the method was immunoSEQ multiplex PCR. Found here are about 180,000 clones, around 58% of them singletons; the top ten hold roughly 17%. Sequenced material: CD4+ T cells sorted from blood, taken at approximately week 61, from a patient treated with tofacitinib. The receptors originated from a human donor with alopecia areata.

The genes are TRBV6-5 and TRBJ2-6; no clear D gene. CDR1 and CDR2 from the germline V gene are MNHEY and SVGAGI. This CDR3 has 14 residues. The V end lost 10 bases, the J end lost 2 bases, and 12 bases lay between the germline ends. As DNA, the CDR3 is TGTGCCACCACCCTCAATCCTGGGGCCAACGTCCTGACTTTC. Encoded protein: CATTLNPGANVLTF.

As DNA, the CDR3 is TGCAGCGTTGAGGGCAGGGTTTCAGAGACCCAGTACTTC. Its protein is CSVEGRVSETQYF. The chain recombines TRBV29-1 with TRBJ2-5, with a weak D call TRBD1 (5 bases). This CDR3 has 13 amino acids. Germline lookup yields CDR1 SQVTM and CDR2 ANQGSEA. Deletions cut 3 bases from V and 4 bases from J, with 12 bases between.